This T cell receptor beta chain was retrieved from a study of regulatory T cells in long-lasting Graves disease. Described time point: newly diagnosed GD, antithyroid drugs for less than 3 months. PBMCs were the source of the RNA used for TCR sequencing. Many counts were recorded for this clonotype. Sequencing libraries for TCR beta were prepared with iRepertoire HTBI primers and Arm-PCR of CDR3 regions. TCRdb re-analysed the multiplex PCR reads in MiXCR, keeping a single row per CDR3 protein. Of about 530,000 distinct CDR3 sequences in the sample, more than 15% were seen once. This sample also belongs to another study, concerning T cells in Graves' hyperthyroidism and ophthalmopathy.

The sequenced sample was peripheral blood mononuclear cells (PBMCs), obtained at new diagnosis, from a patient treated with antithyroid drugs. This TCR was sampled from a woman aged 40 to 65 with Graves disease.

The CDR3 is CASSRKGSAGMNTEAFF. In nucleotides, the CDR3 is TGTGCCAGCAGCCGCAAGGGTAGTGCGGGCATGAACACTGAAGCTTTCTTT. This sequence joins TRBV27 and TRBJ1-1; D gene uncertain. The CDR3 sequence is 17 residues long. The germline V gene has CDR1 MNHEY and CDR2 SMNVEV (reference sequence). Trimming removed 6 bases at V and 0 bases at J, with 20 bases between.